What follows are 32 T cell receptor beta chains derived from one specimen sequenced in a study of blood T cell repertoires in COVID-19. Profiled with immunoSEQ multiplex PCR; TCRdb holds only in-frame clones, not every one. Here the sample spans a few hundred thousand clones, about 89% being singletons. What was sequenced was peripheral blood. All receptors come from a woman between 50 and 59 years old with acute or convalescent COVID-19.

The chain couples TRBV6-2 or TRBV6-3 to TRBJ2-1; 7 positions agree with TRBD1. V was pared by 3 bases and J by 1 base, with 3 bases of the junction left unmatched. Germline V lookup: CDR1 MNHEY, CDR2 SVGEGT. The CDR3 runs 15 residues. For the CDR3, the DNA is TGTGCCAGCAGTTATAGGGGGCAGTCCTACAATGAGCAGTTCTTC. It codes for CASSYRGQSYNEQFF.

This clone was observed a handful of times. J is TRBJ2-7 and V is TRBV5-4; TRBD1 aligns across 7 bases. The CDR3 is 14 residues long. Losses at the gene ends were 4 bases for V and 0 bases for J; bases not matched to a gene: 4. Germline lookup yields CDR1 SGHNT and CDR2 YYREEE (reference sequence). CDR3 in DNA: TGTGCCAGCAGCCGCCGGGACAGCTCCTACGAGCAGTACTTC. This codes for CASSRRDSSYEQYF.

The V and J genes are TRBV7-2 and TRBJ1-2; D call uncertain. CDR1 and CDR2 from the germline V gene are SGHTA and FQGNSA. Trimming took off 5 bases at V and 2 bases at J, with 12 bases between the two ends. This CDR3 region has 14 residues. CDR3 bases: TGTGCCAGCAGCGCCCGGAGGTCAAACTATGGCTACACCTTC. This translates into CASSARRSNYGYTF. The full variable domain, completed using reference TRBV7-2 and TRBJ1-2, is GAGVSQSPSNKVTEKGKDVELRCDPISGHTALYWYRQSLGQGLEFLIYFQGNSAPDKSGLPSDRFSAERTGGSVSTLTIQRTQQEDSAVYLCASSARRSNYGYTFGSGTRLTVV.

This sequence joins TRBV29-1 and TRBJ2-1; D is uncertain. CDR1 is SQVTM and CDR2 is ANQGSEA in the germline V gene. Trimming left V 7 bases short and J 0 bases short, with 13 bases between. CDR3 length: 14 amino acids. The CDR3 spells CSGRQLSSYNEQFF. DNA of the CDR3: TGCAGCGGCCGACAATTGAGCTCCTACAATGAGCAGTTCTTC.

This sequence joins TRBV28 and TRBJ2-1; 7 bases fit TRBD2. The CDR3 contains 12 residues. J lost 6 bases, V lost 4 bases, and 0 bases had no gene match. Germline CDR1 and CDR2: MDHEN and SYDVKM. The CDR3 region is CASSSGGNEQFF. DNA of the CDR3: TGTGCCAGCAGTTCGGGGGGCAATGAGCAGTTCTTC.

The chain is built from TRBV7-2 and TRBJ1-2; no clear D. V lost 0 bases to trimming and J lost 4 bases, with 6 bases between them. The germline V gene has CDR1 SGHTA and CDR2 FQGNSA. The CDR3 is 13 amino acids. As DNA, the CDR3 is TGTGCCAGCAGCTTAGCGCCCAGCTATGGCTACACCTTC. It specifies CASSLAPSYGYTF. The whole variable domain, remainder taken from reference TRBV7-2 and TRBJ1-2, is GAGVSQSPSNKVTEKGKDVELRCDPISGHTALYWYRQSLGQGLEFLIYFQGNSAPDKSGLPSDRFSAERTGGSVSTLTIQRTQQEDSAVYLCASSLAPSYGYTFGSGTRLTVV.

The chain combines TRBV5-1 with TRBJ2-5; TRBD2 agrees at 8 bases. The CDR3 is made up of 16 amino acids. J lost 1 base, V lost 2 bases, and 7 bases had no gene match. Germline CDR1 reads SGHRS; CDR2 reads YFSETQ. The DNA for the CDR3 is TGCGCCAGCAGCTTCGAAGCGGGAGTTGCCCAAGAGACCCAGTACTTC. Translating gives CASSFEAGVAQETQYF.

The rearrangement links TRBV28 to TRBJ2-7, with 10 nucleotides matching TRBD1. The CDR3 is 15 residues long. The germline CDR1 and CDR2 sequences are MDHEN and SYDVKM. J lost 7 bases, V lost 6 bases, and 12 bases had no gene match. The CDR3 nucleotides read TGTGCCAGCAGCTCAACCCGAGACAGGGGGCGAGAGCAGTACTTC. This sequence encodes CASSSTRDRGREQYF.

CDR3 DNA sequence: TGTGCCAGCAGCCCCGGGACATTTAACTATGGCTACACCTTC. Its translation: CASSPGTFNYGYTF. V is TRBV7-2 and J is TRBJ1-2; D might be TRBD1 (6 bases). The germline V gene has CDR1 SGHTA and CDR2 FQGNSA. This CDR3 region has 14 residues. With 5 bases removed from V and 1 base from J, the gap between germline ends came to 11 bases.

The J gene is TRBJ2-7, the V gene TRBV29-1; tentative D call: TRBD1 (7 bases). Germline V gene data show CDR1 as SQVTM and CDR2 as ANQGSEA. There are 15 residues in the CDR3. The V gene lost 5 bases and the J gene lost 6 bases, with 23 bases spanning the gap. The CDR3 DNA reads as TGCAGCGTTACTCCAGGGGGGCACCTCGGGCGCGAGCAGTACTTC. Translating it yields CSVTPGGHLGREQYF.

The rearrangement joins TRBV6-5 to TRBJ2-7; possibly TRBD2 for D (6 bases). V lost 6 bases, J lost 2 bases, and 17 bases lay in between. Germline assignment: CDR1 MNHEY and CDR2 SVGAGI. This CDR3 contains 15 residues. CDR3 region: CASRGTGTLTYEQYF. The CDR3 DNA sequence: TGTGCCAGCAGGGGGACCGGGACTCTAACCTACGAGCAGTACTTC.

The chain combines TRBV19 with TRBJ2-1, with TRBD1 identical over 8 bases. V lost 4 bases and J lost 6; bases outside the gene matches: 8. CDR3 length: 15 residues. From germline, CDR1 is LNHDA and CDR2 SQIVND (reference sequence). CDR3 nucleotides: TGTGCCAGTAGTAGGGGTCAGGGGGCTTCCAATGAGCAGTTCTTC. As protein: CASSRGQGASNEQFF.

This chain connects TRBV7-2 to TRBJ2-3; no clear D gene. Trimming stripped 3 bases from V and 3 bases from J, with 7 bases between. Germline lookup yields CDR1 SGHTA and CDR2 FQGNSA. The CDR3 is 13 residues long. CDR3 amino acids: CASSFIGTDTQYF. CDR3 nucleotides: TGTGCCAGCAGCTTTATCGGGACAGATACGCAGTATTTT. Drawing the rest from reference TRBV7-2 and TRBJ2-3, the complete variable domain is GAGVSQSPSNKVTEKGKDVELRCDPISGHTALYWYRQSLGQGLEFLIYFQGNSAPDKSGLPSDRFSAERTGGSVSTLTIQRTQQEDSAVYLCASSFIGTDTQYFGPGTRLTVL.

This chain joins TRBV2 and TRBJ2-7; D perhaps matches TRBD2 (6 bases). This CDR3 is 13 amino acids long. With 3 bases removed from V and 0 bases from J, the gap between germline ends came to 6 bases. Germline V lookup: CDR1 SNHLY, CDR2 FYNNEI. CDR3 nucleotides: TGTGCCAGCAGTGAGGGGGGCTCCTACGAGCAGTACTTC. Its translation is CASSEGGSYEQYF.

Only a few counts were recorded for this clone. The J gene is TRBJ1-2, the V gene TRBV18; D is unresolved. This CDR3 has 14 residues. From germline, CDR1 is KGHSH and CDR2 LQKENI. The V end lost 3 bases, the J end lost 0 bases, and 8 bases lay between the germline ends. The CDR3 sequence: CASSPRLANYGYTF. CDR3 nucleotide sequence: TGTGCCAGCTCACCCCGACTAGCTAACTATGGCTACACCTTC.

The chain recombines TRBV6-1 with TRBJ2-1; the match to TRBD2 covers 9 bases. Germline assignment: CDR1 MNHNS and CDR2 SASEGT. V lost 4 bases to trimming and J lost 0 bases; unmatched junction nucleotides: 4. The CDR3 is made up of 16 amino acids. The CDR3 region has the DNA TGTGCCAGCAGTGGATTTAGCGGGAGCTCCTACAATGAGCAGTTCTTC. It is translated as CASSGFSGSSYNEQFF.

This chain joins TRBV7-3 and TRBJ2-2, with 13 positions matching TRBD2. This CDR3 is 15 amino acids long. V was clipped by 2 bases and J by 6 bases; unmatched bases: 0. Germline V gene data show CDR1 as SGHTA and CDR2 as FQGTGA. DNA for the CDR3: TGTGCCAGCAGCTTAGGACTAGCGGGGGCCGGGGAGCTGTTTTTT. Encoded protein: CASSLGLAGAGELFF. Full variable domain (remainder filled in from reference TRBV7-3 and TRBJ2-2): GAGVSQTPSNKVTEKGKYVELRCDPISGHTALYWYRQSLGQGPEFLIYFQGTGAADDSGLPNDRFFAVRPEGSVSTLKIQRTERGDSAVYLCASSLGLAGAGELFFGEGSRLTVL.

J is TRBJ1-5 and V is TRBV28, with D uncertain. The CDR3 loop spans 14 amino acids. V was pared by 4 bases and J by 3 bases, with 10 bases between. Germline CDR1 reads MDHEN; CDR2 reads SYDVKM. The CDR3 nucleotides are TGTGCCAGCAGTTCGCCAGCGGACAATCAGCCCCAGCATTTT. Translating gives CASSSPADNQPQHF.

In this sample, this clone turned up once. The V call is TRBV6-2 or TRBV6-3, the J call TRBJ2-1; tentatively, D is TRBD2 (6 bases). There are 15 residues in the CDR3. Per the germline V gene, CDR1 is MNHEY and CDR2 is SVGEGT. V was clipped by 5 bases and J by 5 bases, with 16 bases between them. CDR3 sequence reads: CASSLSGTRDNEQFF. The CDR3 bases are TGTGCCAGCAGTCTTAGCGGCACCCGAGACAATGAGCAGTTCTTC.

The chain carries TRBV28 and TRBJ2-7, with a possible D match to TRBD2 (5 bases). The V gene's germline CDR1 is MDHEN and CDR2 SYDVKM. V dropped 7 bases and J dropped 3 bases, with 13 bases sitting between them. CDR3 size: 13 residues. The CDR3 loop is CASTSIGIYEQYF. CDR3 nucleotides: TGTGCCAGCACCTCAATCGGGATCTACGAGCAGTACTTC. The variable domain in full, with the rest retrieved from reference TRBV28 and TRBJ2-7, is DVKVTQSSRYLVKRTGEKVFLECVQDMDHENMFWYRQDPGLGLRLIYFSYDVKMKEKGDIPEGYSVSREKKERFSLILESASTNQTSMYLCASTSIGIYEQYFGPGTRLTVT.

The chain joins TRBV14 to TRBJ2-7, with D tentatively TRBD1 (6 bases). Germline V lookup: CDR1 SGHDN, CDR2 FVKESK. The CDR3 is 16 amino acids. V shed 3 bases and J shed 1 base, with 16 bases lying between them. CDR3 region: CASSHIGQRASYEQYF. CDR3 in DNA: TGTGCCAGCAGCCATATTGGACAGCGAGCTTCCTACGAGCAGTACTTC.

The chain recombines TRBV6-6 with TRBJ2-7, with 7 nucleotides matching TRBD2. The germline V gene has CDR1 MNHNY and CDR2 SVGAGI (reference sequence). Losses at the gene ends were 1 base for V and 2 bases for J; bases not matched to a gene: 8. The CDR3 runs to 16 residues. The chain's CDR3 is CASSYLGTIGAYEQYF. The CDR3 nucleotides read TGTGCCAGCAGTTACTTGGGGACTATCGGGGCCTACGAGCAGTACTTC.

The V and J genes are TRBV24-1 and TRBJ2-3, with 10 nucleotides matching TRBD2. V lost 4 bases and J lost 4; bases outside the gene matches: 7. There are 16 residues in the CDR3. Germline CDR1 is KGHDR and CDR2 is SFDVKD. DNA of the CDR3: TGTGCCACCAGTGAGCCACTAGCGGGATTGTCAGATACGCAGTATTTT. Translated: CATSEPLAGLSDTQYF.

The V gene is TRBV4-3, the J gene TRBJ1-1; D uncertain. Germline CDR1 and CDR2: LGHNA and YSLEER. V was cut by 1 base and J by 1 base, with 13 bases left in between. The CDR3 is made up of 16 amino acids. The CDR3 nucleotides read TGCGCCAGCAGCCAAGTCCACGAGGGATCGAACACTGAAGCTTTCTTT. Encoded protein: CASSQVHEGSNTEAFF.

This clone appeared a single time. The CDR3 loop is CASSERGTTEAFF. CDR3 in DNA: TGTGCCAGCAGTGAAAGGGGGACCACTGAAGCTTTCTTT. This rearrangement joins TRBV2 to TRBJ1-1; TRBD1 might be the D (6 bases). Germline CDR1 SNHLY, CDR2 FYNNEI. The CDR3 is 13 amino acids. The V gene lost 2 bases and the J gene lost 4 bases, with 8 bases spanning the gap.

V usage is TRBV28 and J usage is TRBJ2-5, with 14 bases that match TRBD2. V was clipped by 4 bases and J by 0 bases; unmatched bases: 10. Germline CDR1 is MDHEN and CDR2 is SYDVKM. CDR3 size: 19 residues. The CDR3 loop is CASSYRLAGGPRYQETQYF. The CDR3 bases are TGTGCCAGCAGTTATAGACTAGCGGGAGGGCCGCGGTACCAAGAGACCCAGTACTTC.

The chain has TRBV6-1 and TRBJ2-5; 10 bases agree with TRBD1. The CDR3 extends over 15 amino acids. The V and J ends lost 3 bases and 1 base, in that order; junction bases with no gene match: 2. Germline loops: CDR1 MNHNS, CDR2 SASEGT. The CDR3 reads CASSDRDRGQETQYF. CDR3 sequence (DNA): TGTGCCAGCAGTGACCGGGACAGGGGCCAAGAGACCCAGTACTTC.

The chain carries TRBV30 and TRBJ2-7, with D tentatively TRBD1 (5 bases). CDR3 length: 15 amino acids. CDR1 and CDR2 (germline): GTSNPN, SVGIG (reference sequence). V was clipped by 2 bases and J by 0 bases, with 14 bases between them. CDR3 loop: CAWSRSAGSSYEQYF. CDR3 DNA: TGTGCCTGGAGTAGATCCGCAGGGTCCTCCTACGAGCAGTACTTC.

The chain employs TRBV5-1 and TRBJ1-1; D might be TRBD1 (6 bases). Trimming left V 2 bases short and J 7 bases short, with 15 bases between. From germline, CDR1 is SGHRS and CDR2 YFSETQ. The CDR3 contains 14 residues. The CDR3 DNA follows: TGCGCCAGCAGCTTAGAGGGACAATCGGGTGAAGCTTTCTTT. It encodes CASSLEGQSGEAFF.

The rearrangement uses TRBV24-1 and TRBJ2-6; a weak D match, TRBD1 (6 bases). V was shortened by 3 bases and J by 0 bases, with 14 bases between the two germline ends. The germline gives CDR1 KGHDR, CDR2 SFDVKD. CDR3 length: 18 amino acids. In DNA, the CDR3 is TGTGCCACCAGTGATCGAACAGGGTCGGTCTCTGGGGCCAACGTCCTGACTTTC. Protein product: CATSDRTGSVSGANVLTF.

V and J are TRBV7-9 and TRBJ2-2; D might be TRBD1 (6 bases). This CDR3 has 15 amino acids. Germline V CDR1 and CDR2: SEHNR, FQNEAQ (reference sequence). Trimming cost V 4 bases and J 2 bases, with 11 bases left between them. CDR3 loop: CASSYTRGNTGELFF. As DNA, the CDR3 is TGTGCCAGCAGCTATACCAGGGGAAACACCGGGGAGCTGTTTTTT.

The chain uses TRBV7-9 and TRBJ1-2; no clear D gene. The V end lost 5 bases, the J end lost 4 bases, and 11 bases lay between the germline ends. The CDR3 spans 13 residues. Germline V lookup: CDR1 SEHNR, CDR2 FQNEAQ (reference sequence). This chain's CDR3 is CASSPPMSYGYTF. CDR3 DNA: TGTGCCAGCAGCCCCCCGATGAGCTATGGCTACACCTTC.